A selection of T cell receptor beta chains follows, all from one sample in a study of cytomegalovirus exposure and HLA in healthy donors. Profiled with immunoSEQ multiplex PCR; TCRdb holds only in-frame clones, not every one. The sample lists about 230,000 clones, just under 85% seen once, with approximately 0.62% in the top ten. Sequencing was performed on PBMCs. The receptors were gathered from a woman aged 40 to 50 in good health and CMV-seronegative. Both conserved end residues are part of each CDR3. The D gene is left open where the match is weak. Clone size is given for some rows only: seen once, a few or many times, or a class if the clone is expanded.

v_gene,j_gene,abundance,d_gene,CDR3nt,CDR3aa
TRBV9,TRBJ2-3,.,.,TGTGCCAGCAGCCCGACGACAACGACAGGTATTAGAGCAGATACGCAGTATTTT,CASSPTTTTGIRADTQYF
TRBV2,TRBJ1-5,once,TRBD1,TGTGCCAGCAGTGGGACAGGGGGCAATCAGCCCCAGCATTTT,CASSGTGGNQPQHF
TRBV6-1,TRBJ1-6,.,TRBD1,TGTGCCAGCAGGGACAGGGGGCACTCACCCCTCCACTTT,CASRDRGHSPLHF
TRBV7-9,TRBJ2-7,.,TRBD1,TGTTCCAGCAGCTTATTAGGACAGGGAATTGACGAGCAGTACTTC,CSSSLLGQGIDEQYF
TRBV19,TRBJ2-5,.,.,TGTGCCAGTAGTATAGGTGGGGGCCCCCAAGAGACCCAGTACTTC,CASSIGGGPQETQYF
TRBV7-9,TRBJ2-2,.,TRBD1,TGTGCCAGCATCGGACAGGGGCTCACCGGGGAGCTGTTTTTT,CASIGQGLTGELFF
TRBV5-4,TRBJ1-4,.,.,TGTGCCAGCAGCTTGGGAGGAAGGACGGGGAATGAAAAACTGTTTTTT,CASSLGGRTGNEKLFF
TRBV10-3,TRBJ2-7,.,.,TGTGCCATCAGTGACTTCTACAGTGGGTCCTACGAGCAGTACTTC,CAISDFYSGSYEQYF
TRBV30,TRBJ2-7,.,TRBD1,TGTGCCTGGAGCCCATCTACAGGGGGCTACGAGCAGTACTTC,CAWSPSTGGYEQYF
TRBV12-5,TRBJ1-5,once,.,TGTGCTAGTGGTCTGGGTACGAGGACACTTAGCAATCAGCCCCAGCATTTT,CASGLGTRTLSNQPQHF
TRBV30,TRBJ1-6,.,.,TGTGCCTGGAGCCTCACACAGGGTTCTAATTCACCCCTCCACTTT,CAWSLTQGSNSPLHF
TRBV4-1,TRBJ2-3,once,.,TGCGCCAGCAGCCAAGCGCCAGGGGATATCACAGATACGCAGTATTTT,CASSQAPGDITDTQYF
TRBV28,TRBJ2-1,once,.,TGTGCCAGCAGTACTCAGGGGTCTGGGCAGTTCTTC,CASSTQGSGQFF
TRBV13,TRBJ2-1,.,TRBD2,TGTGCCAGCAGCTTAGTTGCGAGCGGGGGGGTGGGTGAGCAGTTCTTC,CASSLVASGGVGEQFF
TRBV6-4,TRBJ1-1,once,TRBD1,TGTGCCAGCAGGGGGACAGGGAAGAACACTGAAGCTTTCTTT,CASRGTGKNTEAFF
TRBV7-9,TRBJ1-1,few,.,TGTGCCAGCAGCGGTGACAGTCGAACTGAAGCTTTCTTT,CASSGDSRTEAFF
TRBV6-5,TRBJ2-7,.,.,TGTGCCAGCAGTTCCTCGGCAGCACAGCCCTACGAGCAGTACTTC,CASSSSAAQPYEQYF
TRBV9,TRBJ2-3,.,TRBD2,TGTGCCAGCAGCACGCGGGGGGGCGGCACAGATACGCAGTATTTT,CASSTRGGGTDTQYF
TRBV6-4,TRBJ1-2,.,TRBD1,TGTGCCAGCAGTGACGGACAGGGGGGACTCTATGGCTACACCTTC,CASSDGQGGLYGYTF
TRBV6-6,TRBJ2-2,.,.,TGTGCCAGCACCTTCCTCCCGAGAGGTAACACCGGGGAGCTGTTTTTT,CASTFLPRGNTGELFF
TRBV2,TRBJ2-7,.,TRBD1,TGTGCCAGCAGGGGGTGGGACAGCCCTCTAGGCGAGCAGTACTTC,CASRGWDSPLGEQYF
TRBV7-2,TRBJ1-5,.,TRBD1,TGTGCCAGCAGCCCAGGGGGTCCTAATCAGCCCCAGCATTTT,CASSPGGPNQPQHF
TRBV15,TRBJ1-4,.,.,TGTGCCACCAGCACCTGGGACACCACTAGGGATGAAAAACTGTTTTTT,CATSTWDTTRDEKLFF
TRBV4-2,TRBJ1-6,.,.,TGTGCCAGCAGCCCGAGCAGGACAGCTAATTCACCCCTCCACTTT,CASSPSRTANSPLHF
TRBV7-8,TRBJ2-5,.,TRBD1,TGTGCCAGCAGCCAAAACAGGGGCCAAGAGACCCAGTACTTC,CASSQNRGQETQYF
TRBV2,TRBJ2-3,.,.,TGTGCCAGCAGCTGGGGGACGTTGGGAGGAGATACGCAGTATTTT,CASSWGTLGGDTQYF
TRBV11-3,TRBJ2-7,once,.,TGTGCCAGCAGCTTAGGAGAGGGAAGCTACGAGCAGTACTTC,CASSLGEGSYEQYF
TRBV7-9,TRBJ1-1,.,.,TGTGCCAGCAGCTACGGACATCCTGGGGCCACTGAAGCTTTCTTT,CASSYGHPGATEAFF
TRBV18,TRBJ1-1,.,.,TGTGCCAGCTCACCGGCGGGGGGTAATAGGGGAGCTTTCTTT,CASSPAGGNRGAFF
TRBV4-2,TRBJ2-2,.,.,TGTGCCAGCAGCATGTCGGGTTCGAACACCGGGGAGCTGTTTTTT,CASSMSGSNTGELFF
TRBV10-1,TRBJ2-1,few,TRBD2,TGCGCCAGCAGTGAGTCACAGAGCGGGAGCTCCTACAATGAGCAGTTCTTC,CASSESQSGSSYNEQFF
TRBV5-4,TRBJ1-6,.,TRBD1,TGTGCCAGCAGCTTGCATCAGGGGGCAGTATCACCCCTCCACTTT,CASSLHQGAVSPLHF
TRBV30,TRBJ1-2,once,.,TGTGCCTGGAGTCCCGCCACGGGGGGGAGCACCTTC,CAWSPATGGSTF
TRBV6-5,TRBJ1-2,.,TRBD1,TGTGCCAGCAAAATGACAGGGTCTAACTATGGCTACACCTTC,CASKMTGSNYGYTF
TRBV27,TRBJ2-7,.,.,TGTGCCAGCGGCCAGGTCACCTACGAGCAGTACTTC,CASGQVTYEQYF
TRBV2,TRBJ1-1,.,.,TGTGCCAGCAGTGAATACAGCGGGAACACTGAAGCTTTCTTT,CASSEYSGNTEAFF
TRBV30,TRBJ1-5,.,TRBD1,TGTGCCTATAACAGGGGAGGACAGCCCCAGCATTTT,CAYNRGGQPQHF
TRBV6-5,TRBJ2-7,.,TRBD1,TGTGCCAGCAGTTACTCCCGGGACAGGACCTACGAGCAGTACTTC,CASSYSRDRTYEQYF
TRBV5-1,TRBJ1-6,.,.,TGCGCCAGCCGTGTTACGGTGGATTCACCCCTCCACTTT,CASRVTVDSPLHF
TRBV11-3,TRBJ1-2,.,.,TGTGCCAGCAGCTTAGAACGGGCCACAGGAGGCTACACCTTC,CASSLERATGGYTF
TRBV6-5,TRBJ1-1,.,TRBD1,TGTGCCAGCAGTTATTTGGGACAGCCATTGAACACTGAAGCTTTCTTT,CASSYLGQPLNTEAFF
TRBV6-1,TRBJ2-1,.,.,TGTGCCAGCATAAGGGGCCAGGTTAACAATGAGCAGTTCTTC,CASIRGQVNNEQFF
TRBV15,TRBJ2-7,.,TRBD1,TGTGCCACCAGCAGAGGAGGGGGCGCATACGAGCAGTACTTC,CATSRGGGAYEQYF
TRBV2,TRBJ1-4,.,TRBD1,TGTGCCAGCAGGGACAGGGGAAATGAAAAACTGTTTTTT,CASRDRGNEKLFF
TRBV27,TRBJ1-3,few,TRBD1,TGTGCCAGCAGTTTGGAGGGGGCGATTGGAAACACCATATATTTT,CASSLEGAIGNTIYF
TRBV7-3,TRBJ2-1,.,.,TGTGCCAGCAGCCCTGGGGGGGGCAGGGAGGAGCAGTTCTTC,CASSPGGGREEQFF
TRBV28,TRBJ1-3,.,.,TGTGCCAGCAGTTTATTAGTTGCCTCTGGAAACACCATATATTTT,CASSLLVASGNTIYF
TRBV27,TRBJ1-1,.,TRBD1,TGTGCCAGCCGGACAGGGCCTGGCACTGAAGCTTTCTTT,CASRTGPGTEAFF
TRBV11-3,TRBJ1-1,once,.,TGTGCCAGCAGCTTAGGGCAGAACACTGAAGCTTTCTTT,CASSLGQNTEAFF
TRBV9,TRBJ2-2,.,TRBD2,TGTGCCAGCAGCGTCACTAGCGGGGGGGCCCAGGGCGGGGAGCTGTTTTTT,CASSVTSGGAQGGELFF
TRBV28,TRBJ2-7,.,.,TGTGCCAGCAGTTTGACAGGTTCCAACTACGAGCAGTACTTC,CASSLTGSNYEQYF
TRBV4-3,TRBJ2-1,.,.,TGCGCCAGCAGCCAAGAAGGGGGAAGGAATGAGCAGTTCTTC,CASSQEGGRNEQFF
TRBV30,TRBJ2-1,.,TRBD1,TGTGCCTGGGGATTCGGACAGGGGGCCACCTACAATGAGCAGTTCTTC,CAWGFGQGATYNEQFF
TRBV5-1,TRBJ1-1,.,.,TGCGCCAGCAGACCCTCCCCCGCGGAAGACACTGAAGCTTTCTTT,CASRPSPAEDTEAFF